This T cell receptor beta chain comes out of a study of tumor-infiltrating lymphocytes in primary liver carcinoma. Study-wide background: Tissue type made little difference to sample yields of roughly 3.65 to 7.5 million productive TCRbeta reads. Whole-study findings and limits: It was observed that only about 8-24% of the top clones appeared in every one of the five tumor regions. Compared with tumor region pairs, tumor-adjacent and tumor-blood pairs overlapped less. The 250 largest clones made up significantly more of tumor than blood repertoires (p = 0.039).

Germline CDR1 and CDR2: SGHRS and YFSETQ. The CDR3 extends over 15 amino acids. Trimming took 4 bases from V and 0 from J, leaving 13 bases between them. The roughly 17-31 mg bulk tissue piece was not sorted before simultaneous RNA and DNA extraction. cDNA specific to TCR beta was made from around 450 ng of total RNA, with a constant-region primer employed for priming. Construction of TCR beta libraries relied on three successive nested multiplex PCR rounds employing slightly modified ARM-PCR. PCR rounds one and two used TRBV1-TRBV30 forward primers with a C-beta reverse primer for 9 to 10 cycles each. Each CDR3 protein gets one entry after TCRdb re-called the multiplex PCR reads with MiXCR. The sample carries roughly 120,000 distinct CDR3 sequences, under 65% recorded once. Note on this clonotype: Its antigen is not identified.

The J gene is TRBJ1-1, the V gene TRBV5-1; D ambiguous. The sequence was collected from a woman in her fifties or sixties with primary liver carcinoma and hepatitis B virus infection. The specimen sequenced was liver tumor tissue from sampling region 3. Subset given: tumor region T3, left-lateral pole. The CDR3 loop reads CASSPEESLNTEAFF. As DNA, the CDR3 is TGCGCCAGCAGCCCCGAAGAGTCCCTGAACACTGAAGCTTTCTTT.